This TCR beta chain originates from a study of TIL therapy for anti-PD-1-resistant metastatic lung cancer. At the level of the study: Most patients had lung adenocarcinoma; a few tumors were EGFR-mutant, two ALK-rearranged; half smoked currently or formerly.

This was the immunoSEQ v3 assay. Profiling relied on immunoSEQ multiplex PCR, and the TCRdb table lists in-frame clones only, not all of them. The sample contains about 19,000 clones, about three quarters of which appear only once. The CDR3 runs to 11 residues. Trimming removed 6 bases at V and 5 bases at J, with 8 bases between. Germline V gives CDR1 MNHEY, CDR2 SVGEGT. Indicated time point: pre-treatment sample, taken before nivolumab and TIL therapy. This clone has more than one count but fewer than ten. The receptor was derived from a person aged 25-79 years with non-small cell lung cancer. The input for sequencing was blood, taken at baseline. The chain is built from TRBV6-2 or TRBV6-3 and TRBJ2-7; D remains unclear. CDR3 coding DNA: TGTGCCAGCAGCCCCCGGAACGAGCAGTACTTC. Its translation is CASSPRNEQYF.